The following is a T cell receptor beta chain sequence with its context. In this sample, this clonotype turned up many times. The target of this receptor is not known. One base away there is no much larger clone; base qualities are not given. The data derive from a study of T cells in Graves' hyperthyroidism and ophthalmopathy (dated by TCRdb to between 2019 and 2020). Looking at the study overall: Peripheral blood samples were taken at initial diagnosis, before any treatment was given. An independent validation cohort of fewer than 20 hyperthyroidism patients and more than 15 patients who later progressed to ophthalmopathy tested prospective prediction of ophthalmopathy. For training and testing, the 80 to 100 patients in the discovery cohort were randomly divided in a 7:3 ratio. To identify distinguishing TCR V-J signatures, a discovery cohort of some 99 patients was used, comprising roughly 45 with Graves' ophthalmopathy and approximately 58 with stable Graves' hyperthyroidism. TCR Vbeta CDR3 sequencing of 140 or so peripheral blood samples (over 40 ophthalmopathy, about 75 hyperthyroidism and roughly 17 progressor patients) is reported in the paper. In several Graves' hyperthyroidism patients, the study also compared T-cell repertoires from thyroid tissue with T-cell repertoires from blood. Following sampling, methimazole starting at 30 mg daily was given to hyperthyroidism patients, and high-dose intravenous methylprednisolone was given to ophthalmopathy patients.

Hyperthyroidism patients were newly diagnosed, had a disease duration of under 2 months, and were aged 18 to 65 years. The study excluded patients with uncontrolled infections, other autoimmune diseases, pregnancy or lactation. Diagnoses relied on clinical symptoms, serum thyroxine and TRAb, thyroid ultrasound and orbital computed tomography. Blood from progressor patients was collected at the time of first diagnosis with hyperthyroidism, before any ophthalmopathy symptoms had appeared. PBMCs were separated from approximately 10 ml of fresh peripheral blood using Ficoll-Paque density gradient centrifugation. Patients classed as progressors first received a Graves' hyperthyroidism diagnosis and then went on to develop ophthalmopathy during follow-up. Total RNA was extracted with Trizol reagent, and quality was checked on an Agilent 2100 Bioanalyzer. V drops 5 bases and J drops 3 bases, leaving 14 bases in between. CDR3 length: 14 amino acids, cysteine to phenylalanine. Solely the CDR3 DNA is kept, with 42 bases framed from the first base. CDR1 and CDR2 are drawn from the germline V gene: MNHEY, SVGEGT.

TCR beta CDR3 regions were amplified from RNA transcripts. For the first round of RT-PCR on the TCR CDR3, the HTBI primer set was used together with the Qiagen OneStep RT-PCR kit. The libraries were constructed in a second round of multiplex PCR and then size-selected and purified. Libraries were sequenced paired-end with 100 bp reads on an Illumina HiSeq2000. Concerning the study's data processing: SOAPnuke was used to process the raw data, throwing out any read that contained adapters or uncalled bases, had a mean Phred below 15, or lacked an exact constant-primer or identifier match. COPE v1.2.5 was used to merge high-quality paired reads, and clonotypes were defined as unique nucleotide sequences. Clonotypes were aligned to IMGT TRBV, TRBD and TRBJ reference segments using MiTCR v1.1. The analysis included only V-J combinations with a frequency above 0.0001, which together covered around 99% of the repertoires. The TCS score was defined as F50 (clonal expansion) divided by E x V (chaos), with BLOSUM62-based TCRdist calculated between CDR3 peptides within each V-J. Welch's t-statistics and random forest reduced several hundred V-J features to around 14, which were used in a naive Bayes classifier (R e1071). Using fastp trimming at Q25 and MiXCR clonotype assembly, TCRdb reanalyzed the public sequencing data and kept in-frame beta chains. Entries are consolidated by CDR3 protein sequence, retaining the most common genes and DNA. The V and J calls follow TCRdb's processing rather than the paper's. The sample profile shows some 370,000 distinct CDR3 sequences; roughly 17% of them were found once. The ten largest clones add up to almost 35% of the sample.

Broad study findings and their caveats: Most expanded thyroid clonotypes (frequency above 0.001) were also detected in blood, a finding suggesting that blood repertoires may reflect thyroid immune responses. In cross-validation, a model built on a 13 V-J signature told ophthalmopathy apart from stable hyperthyroidism with 85% to 90% sensitivity and 81% to 82% specificity, and in testing the same model reached 80%/75%. In validation, the model predicted progression to ophthalmopathy with approximately 71% sensitivity and less than 75% specificity, a median of about 6 months before onset. No statistical method was used to set the sample size in advance, and investigators knew the group allocation.

What was sequenced was blood. The V and J genes are TRBV6-2 or TRBV6-3 and TRBJ2-7; the D segment may tentatively be TRBD1 or TRBD2, each giving 5 matched bases. This TCR was recovered from a woman in her 30s with Graves' hyperthyroidism that later progressed to Graves' ophthalmopathy. The CDR3 reads as follows: CASSPRDGRYEQYF. The DNA reads as follows: TGTGCCAGCAGTCCCCGGGACGGGCGCTACGAGCAGTACTTC.